The 26 T cell receptor beta chains listed next were all sequenced from one sample in a study of blood T cells in healthy people across ages. Primed by a sample-barcoded 5' primer and a J-beta primer mix, a second PCR proceeded for about 6 to 11 cycles. One entry per CDR3 protein results from TCRdb running MiXCR on the 5' RACE reads. Of approximately 780,000 distinct CDR3 sequences listed, around 25% are singletons. The sample was also reused in another study, on T cells of mothers and their children.

The specimen sequenced was blood. Receptors were obtained from a boy between 5 and 17 years old in good health.

The chain links TRBV12-3 or TRBV12-4 to TRBJ1-1, with D maybe TRBD1 (6 bases). The V gene lost 7 bases and the J gene lost 2 bases, with 11 bases spanning the gap. The CDR3 runs to 13 residues. The CDR3 DNA is TGTGCCAGCATCTCGGACAGAAACACTGAAGCTTTCTTT. It codes for CASISDRNTEAFF.

V is TRBV20-1 and J is TRBJ2-2, with 9 bases lining up with TRBD2. The germline gives CDR1 DFQATT, CDR2 SNEGSKA (reference sequence). V trimming: 6 bases; J trimming: 3 bases; junction bases outside the gene matches: 5. The CDR3 length is 14 residues. The CDR3 loop reads CSATGTSYTGELFF. Here the CDR3 DNA reads TGCAGTGCCACCGGGACTAGCTACACCGGGGAGCTGTTTTTT.

For this clonotype: One end of the junction fails to match germline, which may point to a read error. In DNA form, the CDR3 reads TGTGCCAGCAGCCTCCGGGGGGCAGAGGGTACGCGGTATTTT. It translates to CASSLRGAEGTRYF. This chain joins TRBV14 and TRBJ2-3, with a possible D match to TRBD2 (7 bases). The CDR3 length is 14 residues. Germline-derived CDR1 and CDR2 are SGHDN and FVKESK.

The chain links TRBV6-5 to TRBJ2-1; 8 nucleotides match TRBD1. With 6 bases clipped from V and 2 bases from J, the junction kept 6 bases outside the gene matches. In germline, CDR1 is MNHEY, CDR2 SVGAGI. This CDR3 has 15 residues. The CDR3, as DNA: TGTGCCAGCAGCCCACAGGGGGAGACCTACAATGAGCAGTTCTTC. Residues: CASSPQGETYNEQFF.

This clonotype has just a few counts. The chain carries TRBV5-1 and TRBJ1-4; unclear D gene. Deletions cut 2 bases from V and 8 bases from J, with 13 bases between. This CDR3 contains 14 residues. The germline V gene encodes CDR1 SGHRS and CDR2 YFSETQ. The CDR3 sequence is CASSFGQSREKLFF. The DNA for the CDR3 is TGCGCCAGCAGCTTCGGGCAGAGCCGGGAAAAACTGTTTTTT.

The chain couples TRBV6-5 to TRBJ2-1, with 8 bases fitting TRBD1. This CDR3 is 16 amino acids long. Germline assignment: CDR1 MNHEY and CDR2 SVGAGI. V trimming: 2 bases; J trimming: 8 bases; junction bases outside the gene matches: 11. CDR3: CASSYTRAGGFDEQFF. The DNA of the CDR3 is TGTGCCAGCAGTTACACACGTGCAGGGGGCTTCGATGAGCAGTTCTTC.

This clonotype was seen more than once but under ten times. The chain employs TRBV5-1 and TRBJ2-7; perhaps TRBD1 as D (6 bases). Germline CDR1 is SGHRS and CDR2 is YFSETQ. The germline V and J ends were trimmed by 5 bases and 2 bases, with 11 bases remaining between them. The CDR3 totals 13 residues. The CDR3 region has the DNA TGCGCCAGCAGTCCAGGGGAACCCTACGAGCAGTACTTC. Amino acid sequence: CASSPGEPYEQYF. Using reference TRBV5-1 and TRBJ2-7 for the parts outside the CDR3, the full variable domain is KAGVTQTPRYLIKTRGQQVTLSCSPISGHRSVSWYQQTPGQGLQFLFEYFSETQRNKGNFPGRFSGRQFSNSRSEMNVSTLELGDSALYLCASSPGEPYEQYFGPGTRLTVT.

A remark on this clonotype: One end of the junction varies from germline; a read error may be responsible. The chain joins TRBV20-1 to TRBJ1-4; no reliable D call. The CDR3 covers 12 residues. Germline V CDR1 and CDR2: DFQATT, SNEGSKA (reference sequence). The CDR3 DNA sequence: TGTAGTGCTAGAGACCCGGGGGAAAAACTGTTTTTT. Its protein product is CSARDPGEKLFF.

The rearrangement uses TRBV9 and TRBJ1-2; 9 nucleotides line up with TRBD1. Germline CDR1 SGDLS, CDR2 YYNGEE. V lost 5 bases to trimming and J lost 7 bases; unmatched junction nucleotides: 9. The CDR3 consists of 14 residues. CDR3 amino acids: CASSFRDRASGYTF. DNA of the CDR3: TGTGCCAGCAGTTTCCGGGACAGGGCCTCTGGCTACACCTTC.

The chain links TRBV29-1 to TRBJ2-1; 10 bases agree with TRBD2. The CDR3 is 13 residues long. Germline trimming cut 5 bases from V and 3 bases from J; bases unmatched to any gene: 1. Germline V gives CDR1 SQVTM, CDR2 ANQGSEA. The CDR3 protein is CSVLAGVYNEQFF. DNA of the CDR3: TGCAGCGTTCTAGCGGGGGTCTACAATGAGCAGTTCTTC.

CDR3 amino acids: CSARDRLVTEAFF. The CDR3, as DNA: TGCAGTGCTAGAGATCGGCTTGTCACTGAAGCTTTCTTT. This chain links TRBV20-1 with TRBJ1-1, with no clear D. The V gene's germline CDR1 is DFQATT and CDR2 SNEGSKA (reference sequence). This CDR3 region has 13 residues. V lost 0 bases and J lost 4, with 9 bases in between.

Only a few counts were recorded for this clonotype. CDR3 in DNA: TGTGCCAGCAGTTATGGGGGGGGACTTTACACTGAAGCTTTCTTT. Protein product: CASSYGGGLYTEAFF. This chain joins TRBV6-5 and TRBJ1-1, with D perhaps matching TRBD1 (5 bases). V was shortened by 3 bases and J by 3 bases, with 14 bases between the two germline ends. This CDR3 comprises 15 residues. Germline CDR1 MNHEY, CDR2 SVGAGI.

The J gene is TRBJ2-5, the V gene TRBV6-2 or TRBV6-3; D gene unclear. The DNA matches TRBJ2-7 better at its end, which makes the J call doubtful. The CDR3 totals 13 residues. Germline CDR1 and CDR2: MNHEY and SVGEGT. The CDR3 loop reads CASRKYHSYEQYF. The CDR3, as DNA: TGTGCCAGCAGAAAATACCATTCCTACGAGCAGTACTTC.

V and J are TRBV27 and TRBJ2-5; D is possibly TRBD1 or TRBD2 (5 bases each). The CDR3 has 13 amino acids. CDR1 and CDR2 (germline): MNHEY, SMNVEV (reference sequence). Trimming stripped 8 bases from V and 5 bases from J, with 15 bases between. This chain's CDR3 is CASGPWGGETQYF. In DNA, the CDR3 is TGTGCCAGCGGCCCCTGGGGCGGGGAGACCCAGTACTTC.

J is TRBJ2-3 and V is TRBV5-1, with 7 bases aligning to TRBD2. This CDR3 is 14 amino acids long. Germline V CDR1 and CDR2: SGHRS, YFSETQ. Trimming cost V 3 bases and J 4 bases; bases outside gene matches: 5. In nucleotides, the CDR3 is TGCGCCAGCAGCTGGGGGGGTGCCGCAGATACGCAGTATTTT. Encoded protein: CASSWGGAADTQYF.

The chain has TRBV12-3 or TRBV12-4 and TRBJ1-5; 9 bases are a match to TRBD1. This CDR3 contains 18 residues. Trimming cost V 0 bases and J 5 bases; bases outside gene matches: 11. The CDR3 DNA reads as TGTGCCAGCAGTTTAGCAGTGACAGGGGGTAGGATGGATCAGCCCCAGCATTTT. Its translation is CASSLAVTGGRMDQPQHF.

Remarks on this clonotype: At one boundary the junction diverges from the germline segment, which might be a read error. The V and J genes are TRBV6-5 and TRBJ2-7; D unclear. Germline V lookup: CDR1 MNHEY, CDR2 SVGAGI. The CDR3 has 15 residues. CDR3 nucleotides: TGTGCCAGCAGTCGAGACTGGCGTTTCGCGAACGAGCAATACTTC. This codes for CASSRDWRFANEQYF.

The CDR3 here is CASSTSTLGTGGEEAFF. CDR3 nucleotide sequence: TGTGCCAGCAGCACGAGTACCCTTGGGACAGGAGGAGAAGAAGCTTTCTTT. This chain uses TRBV7-2 with TRBJ1-1, with 8 nucleotides matching TRBD1. Germline V gene sequence: CDR1 SGHTA, CDR2 FQGNSA. The trim removed 5 bases at V and 8 bases at J, leaving 19 bases unmatched. The CDR3 loop spans 17 amino acids.

This clonotype turned up a few times. J is TRBJ2-7 and V is TRBV3-1; possibly TRBD1 for D (6 bases). The V gene's germline CDR1 is LGHDT and CDR2 YNNKEL (reference sequence). V dropped 4 bases and J dropped 2 bases, with 15 bases sitting between them. This CDR3 comprises 15 residues. CDR3 loop: CASSRVGAGAYEQYF. CDR3 DNA: TGTGCCAGCAGCCGAGTGGGGGCTGGTGCCTACGAGCAGTACTTC.

V gene TRBV10-3 combines with J gene TRBJ1-2, with a weak D call TRBD1 (5 bases). The germline V and J ends were trimmed by 7 bases and 3 bases, with 12 bases remaining between them. Germline V gene sequence: CDR1 ENHRY, CDR2 SYGVKD. This CDR3 comprises 13 residues. In nucleotides, the CDR3 is TGTGCCATCAAGGGAGGGGATGACTATGGCTACACCTTC. Translation gives CAIKGGDDYGYTF.

The V call is TRBV5-1, the J call TRBJ2-1, with D possibly called TRBD1 or TRBD2 (7 bases each). CDR3 length equals 16 residues. Germline CDR1 SGHRS, CDR2 YFSETQ. V was pared by 0 bases and J by 4 bases, with 14 bases between. CDR3 bases: TGCGCCAGCAGCTTGGAGGTCAGGGGGGGTTACAATGAGCAGTTCTTC. Residues: CASSLEVRGGYNEQFF.

CDR3 amino acids: CASSPGQRGTEAFF. CDR3 nucleotides: TGTGCCAGCAGCCCCGGACAAAGAGGGACTGAAGCTTTCTTT. The rearrangement uses TRBV7-9 and TRBJ1-1; TRBD1 might be the D (5 bases). Deletions cut 5 bases from V and 5 bases from J, with 15 bases between. CDR3 length equals 14 residues. The germline CDR1 and CDR2 sequences are SEHNR and FQNEAQ (reference sequence).

In its sample, this clonotype was seen a few times. CDR3 in amino acids: CASSERDVGTSGAGETQYF. As DNA, the CDR3 is TGTGCCAGCAGCGAGAGGGATGTGGGGACTAGCGGGGCGGGAGAGACCCAGTACTTC. The V call is TRBV9, the J call TRBJ2-5; 13 bases line up with TRBD2. V lost 3 bases and J lost 4; bases outside the gene matches: 15. The CDR3 loop spans 19 amino acids. Per the germline V gene, CDR1 is SGDLS and CDR2 is YYNGEE. The whole variable domain, filled in from reference TRBV9 and TRBJ2-5, reads DSGVTQTPKHLITATGQRVTLRCSPRSGDLSVYWYQQSLDQGLQFLIQYYNGEERAKGNILERFSAQQFPDLHSELNLSSLELGDSALYFCASSERDVGTSGAGETQYFGPGTRLLVL.

This clonotype was counted a few times. The V gene is TRBV5-5, the J gene TRBJ2-6; D perhaps matches TRBD2 (5 bases). Trimming shortened V by 1 base and J by 2 bases, and 10 bases separated the two germline ends. In germline, CDR1 is SGHKS, CDR2 YYEKEE (reference sequence). The CDR3 loop spans 16 amino acids. The DNA of the CDR3 is TGTGCCAGCAGCTTGCCGAGGGCAGCTGGGGCCAACGTCCTGACTTTC. As protein: CASSLPRAAGANVLTF.

This clonotype was seen a few times. The CDR3 protein is CASSLEGTSKETQYF. CDR3 sequence (DNA): TGTGCCAGCAGCTTAGAGGGGACTAGCAAAGAGACCCAGTACTTC. The gene calls are TRBV7-2 and TRBJ2-5, with TRBD2 matching over 9 bases. From germline, CDR1 is SGHTA and CDR2 FQGNSA. V shed 1 base and J 3 bases; nucleotides not matched to a gene: 3. The CDR3 runs to 15 residues.

This chain connects TRBV28 to TRBJ2-5, with 8 bases identical to TRBD1. The DNA end is more similar to TRBJ2-7, so the J call may be wrong. The CDR3 sequence is 15 residues long. CDR1 is MDHEN, CDR2 SYDVKM, per germline. CDR3 DNA sequence: TGTGCCAGCAGTCCACCGGGACAGGTCTCCTACGAGCAGTACTTC. Its translation: CASSPPGQVSYEQYF.